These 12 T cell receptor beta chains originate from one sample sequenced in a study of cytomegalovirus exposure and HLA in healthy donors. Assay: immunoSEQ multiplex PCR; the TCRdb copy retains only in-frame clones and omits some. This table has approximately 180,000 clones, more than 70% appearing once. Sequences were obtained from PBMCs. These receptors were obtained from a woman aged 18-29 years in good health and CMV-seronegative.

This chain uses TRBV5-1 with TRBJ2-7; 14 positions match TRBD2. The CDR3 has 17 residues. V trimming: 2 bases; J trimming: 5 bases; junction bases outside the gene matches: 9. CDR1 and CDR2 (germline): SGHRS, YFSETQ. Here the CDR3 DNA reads TGCGCCAGCAGCTTAGGACTAGCGGGGGGAGATGTCGACGAGCAGTACTTC. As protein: CASSLGLAGGDVDEQYF.

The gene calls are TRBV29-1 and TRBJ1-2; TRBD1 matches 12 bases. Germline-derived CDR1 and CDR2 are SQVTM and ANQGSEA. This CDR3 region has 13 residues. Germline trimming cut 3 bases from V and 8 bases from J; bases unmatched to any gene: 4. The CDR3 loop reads CSVEGTGGRGYTF. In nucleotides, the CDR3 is TGCAGCGTTGAGGGGACAGGGGGCCGAGGCTACACCTTC.

The CDR3 loop is CASSPTGTSGRALPFF. The CDR3 bases are TGTGCCAGCTCACCTACCGGGACTAGCGGGAGGGCCTTACCGTTCTTC. The chain joins TRBV18 to TRBJ2-1; 16 bases line up with TRBD2. Per germline, CDR1 KGHSH and CDR2 LQKENI. The CDR3 consists of 16 residues. Trimming removed 3 bases from V and 15 bases from J; junction bases left unmatched: 11.

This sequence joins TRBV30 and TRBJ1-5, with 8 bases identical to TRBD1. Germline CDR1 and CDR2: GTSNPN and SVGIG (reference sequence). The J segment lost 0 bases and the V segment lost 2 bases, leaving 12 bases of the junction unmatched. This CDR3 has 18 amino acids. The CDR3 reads CAWSKGRLGQDSNQPQHF. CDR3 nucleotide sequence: TGTGCCTGGAGTAAAGGTCGTTTGGGACAGGATAGCAATCAGCCCCAGCATTTT.

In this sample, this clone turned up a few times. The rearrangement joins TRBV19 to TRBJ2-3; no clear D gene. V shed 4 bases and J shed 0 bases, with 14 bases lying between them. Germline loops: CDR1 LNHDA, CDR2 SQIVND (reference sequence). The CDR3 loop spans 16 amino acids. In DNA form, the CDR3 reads TGTGCCAGTAGTACCCTTCAGCGTCCAAGCACAGATACGCAGTATTTT. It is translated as CASSTLQRPSTDTQYF.

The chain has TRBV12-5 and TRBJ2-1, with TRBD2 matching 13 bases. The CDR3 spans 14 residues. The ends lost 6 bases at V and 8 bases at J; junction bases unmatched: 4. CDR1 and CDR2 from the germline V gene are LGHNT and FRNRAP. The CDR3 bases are TGTGCTAGTGGACTCGGACTAGCGGGGGATGAGCAGTTCTTC. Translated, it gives CASGLGLAGDEQFF.

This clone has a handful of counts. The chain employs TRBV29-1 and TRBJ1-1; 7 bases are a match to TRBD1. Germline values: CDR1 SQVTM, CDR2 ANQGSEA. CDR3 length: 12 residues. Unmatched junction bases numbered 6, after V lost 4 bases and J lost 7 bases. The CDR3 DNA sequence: TGCAGCGTTGGACAGGGTGCTGGTGAAGCTTTCTTT. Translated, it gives CSVGQGAGEAFF.

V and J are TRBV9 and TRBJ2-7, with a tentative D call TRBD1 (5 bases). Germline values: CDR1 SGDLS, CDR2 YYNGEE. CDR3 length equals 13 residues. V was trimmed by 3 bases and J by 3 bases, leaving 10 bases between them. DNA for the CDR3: TGTGCCAGCAGCGCCCCGCAGGGCTACGAGCAGTACTTC. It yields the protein CASSAPQGYEQYF.

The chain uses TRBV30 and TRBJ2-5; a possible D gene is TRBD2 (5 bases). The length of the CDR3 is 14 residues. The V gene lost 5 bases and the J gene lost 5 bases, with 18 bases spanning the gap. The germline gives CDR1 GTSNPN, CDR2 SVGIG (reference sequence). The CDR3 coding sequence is TGTGCCTGGGGAAAAGGTGGGAGTGGGGAGACCCAGTACTTC. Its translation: CAWGKGGSGETQYF.

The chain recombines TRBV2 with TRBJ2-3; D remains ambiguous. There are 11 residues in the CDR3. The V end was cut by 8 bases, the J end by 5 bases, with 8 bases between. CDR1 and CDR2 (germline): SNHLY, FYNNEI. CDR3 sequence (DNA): TGTGCCAGCGGAGCTAGAGATACGCAGTATTTT. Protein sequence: CASGARDTQYF.

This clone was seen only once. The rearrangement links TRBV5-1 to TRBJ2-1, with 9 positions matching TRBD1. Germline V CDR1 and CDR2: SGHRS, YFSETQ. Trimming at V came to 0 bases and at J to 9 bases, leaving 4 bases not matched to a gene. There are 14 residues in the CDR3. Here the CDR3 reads CASSLGQGDGEQFF. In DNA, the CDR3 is TGCGCCAGCAGCTTGGGACAGGGGGATGGTGAGCAGTTCTTC.

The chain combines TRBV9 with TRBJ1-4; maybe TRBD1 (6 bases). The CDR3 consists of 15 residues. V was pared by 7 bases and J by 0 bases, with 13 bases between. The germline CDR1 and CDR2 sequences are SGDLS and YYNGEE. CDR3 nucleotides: TGTGCCAGCGGTAAACAGGGAGCAACTAATGAAAAACTGTTTTTT. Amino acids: CASGKQGATNEKLFF.